This is a list of T cell receptor beta chains from one sample in a study of shared clonotypes between healthy human individuals. The repertoire was sequenced with immunoSEQ multiplex PCR; TCRdb's copy has only in-frame clones and lacks some. Among roughly 590,000 clones listed, roughly 95% were seen once. The specimen was naive CD8+ T cells sorted from blood. All receptors derive from a woman aged 25-40 years in good health. CDR3s include the opening cysteine and the closing phenylalanine or tryptophan. The order of the fields is V gene, D gene, clone size, J gene, CDR3 DNA, CDR3 protein. The D gene is left open where the match is weak. The size of a clone is reported for some rows only, either as once, few or many, or as a class for expanded clones.

TRBV5-6	.	.	TRBJ2-5	TGTGCCAGCAGCTTCCATATAGGGGGGCAAGAGACCCAGTACTTC	CASSFHIGGQETQYF
TRBV28	TRBD2	.	TRBJ2-1	TGTGCCACCAGTCCTAGCGGGGGACCCAATGAGCAGTTCTTC	CATSPSGGPNEQFF
TRBV2	.	.	TRBJ1-4	TGTGCCAGCAGTGAAGTGTACACAGTGAATGAAAAACTGTTTTTT	CASSEVYTVNEKLFF
TRBV27	TRBD2	.	TRBJ2-1	TGTGCCAGCAGTTTGATTCTGGGTTCGGGAGGGTACAATGAGCAGTTCTTC	CASSLILGSGGYNEQFF
TRBV5-1	.	once	TRBJ1-1	TGCGCCAGCAGCCCTGAGGTGGGCACTGAAGCTTTCTTT	CASSPEVGTEAFF
TRBV13	.	.	TRBJ2-5	TGTGCCAGCAGCGACCGGGACCTCAGGCAGACCCAGTACTTC	CASSDRDLRQTQYF
TRBV19	.	once	TRBJ2-7	TGTGCCAGTAGCCCGGGGGGGCAGGGGGGCTACGAGCAGTACTTC	CASSPGGQGGYEQYF
TRBV13	.	.	TRBJ2-7	TGTGCCAGCAGCTCCAGTTACAGGCATTACGAGCAGTACTTC	CASSSSYRHYEQYF
TRBV5-1	TRBD1	.	TRBJ2-7	TGCGCCAGCACCGAGGACAGGGGTCCCTACGAGCAGTACTTC	CASTEDRGPYEQYF
TRBV5-1	.	.	TRBJ1-4	TGCGCCAGCAGCTTTGGAACAGGGACAACTAATGAAAAACTGTTTTTT	CASSFGTGTTNEKLFF
TRBV27	TRBD2	once	TRBJ2-1	TGTGCCAGCAGTTTAGAGAGCGGGAGGGCCCAACATGAGCAGTTCTTC	CASSLESGRAQHEQFF
TRBV11-2	TRBD2	.	TRBJ2-5	TGTGCCAGCAGCTTAGTTTCTAGCGGGAGATTGGAGACCCAGTACTTC	CASSLVSSGRLETQYF
TRBV6-1	TRBD1	.	TRBJ2-5	TGTGCCAGCAGTGAAGGACCAGGGGGCCTAGGGGAGACCCAGTACTTC	CASSEGPGGLGETQYF
TRBV7-9	TRBD2	.	TRBJ2-1	TGTGCCAGCAGCCTCGAGGTTGGCGGGAGCAGCTCCTACAATGAGCAGTTCTTC	CASSLEVGGSSSYNEQFF
TRBV7-9	TRBD2	.	TRBJ2-1	TGTGCCAGCAGCAACCCGGGACTAGGGGGTTATACCTACAATGAGCAGTTCTTC	CASSNPGLGGYTYNEQFF
TRBV6-1	.	.	TRBJ1-1	TGTGCCAGCTCAATTACAGGGTCGAACACTGAAGCTTTCTTT	CASSITGSNTEAFF
TRBV28	TRBD2	.	TRBJ2-3	TGTGCCAGCAGTGTAGCGGGAAGCACAGATACGCAGTATTTT	CASSVAGSTDTQYF
TRBV29-1	.	.	TRBJ2-2	TGCAGCGTGATGATTAGTACCGGGGAGCTGTTTTTT	CSVMISTGELFF
TRBV27	.	.	TRBJ2-2	TGTGCCAGCTTTCGAGGGCCGACCGGGGAGCTGTTTTTT	CASFRGPTGELFF
TRBV7-2	.	.	TRBJ2-2	TGTGCCAGCAGCTTAGGCAGGGGCTACCTGAACACCGGGGAGCTGTTTTTT	CASSLGRGYLNTGELFF
TRBV6-6	.	.	TRBJ2-3	TGTGCCAGCAGTTACCCGGGGGCGACCCCAGATACGCAGTATTTT	CASSYPGATPDTQYF
TRBV11-3	TRBD2	.	TRBJ2-1	TGTGCCAGCAGCTGGGGCGGGAGCAATGAGCAGTTCTTC	CASSWGGSNEQFF
TRBV27	.	.	TRBJ2-1	TGTGCCAGCAGTCCGCAGGGCCCGGGCAATGAGCAGTTCTTC	CASSPQGPGNEQFF
TRBV9	.	.	TRBJ1-1	TGTGCCAGCAGCGTTACGAGAACCGGCTCTGAAGCTTTCTTT	CASSVTRTGSEAFF
TRBV9	.	once	TRBJ2-1	TGTGCCAGCAGCGGATCCGGGACGCCTTCCTACAATGAGCAGTTCTTC	CASSGSGTPSYNEQFF
TRBV9	.	.	TRBJ2-6	TGTGCCAGCAGCAACCTCCGGGGATCTGGGGCCAACGTCCTGACTTTC	CASSNLRGSGANVLTF
TRBV6-5	TRBD1	.	TRBJ2-7	TGTGCCAGTTCTAGGGGGCAAGGGGATCTCTACGAGCAGTACTTC	CASSRGQGDLYEQYF
TRBV27	.	.	TRBJ2-1	TGTGCCAGCCGCAGCGGAACCTACAATGAGCAGTTCTTC	CASRSGTYNEQFF
TRBV27	.	.	TRBJ2-1	TGTGCCAGCAGTTTACCATCGACTCCCGGGGGTCACAATGAGCAGTTCTTC	CASSLPSTPGGHNEQFF
TRBV19	.	.	TRBJ2-2	TGTGCCAGTAGTATGTCCTTTGTGGAGAACACCGGGGAGCTGTTTTTT	CASSMSFVENTGELFF
TRBV21-1	.	.	TRBJ1-1	TGTGCCAGCAGCAGCTCAGGGGTTCTCGCTGAAGCTTTCTTT	CASSSSGVLAEAFF
TRBV11-3	TRBD2	.	TRBJ2-2	TGTGCCAGCAGTTCGAGCTTAGCGGGAGCGGCCGGGGAGCTGTTTTTT	CASSSSLAGAAGELFF
TRBV9	TRBD1	few	TRBJ1-2	TGTGCCAGCAGCGCGAGGACAGGCTATGGCTACACCTTC	CASSARTGYGYTF
TRBV29-1	TRBD1	.	TRBJ1-1	TGCAGCGTTGAAGATAATGGTCGACAGGGGATCACTGAAGCTTTCTTT	CSVEDNGRQGITEAFF
TRBV14	TRBD2	.	TRBJ2-1	TGTGCCAGCAGTCAATCCGGACTAGCGGGAGGAAGGGGCGAGCAGTTCTTC	CASSQSGLAGGRGEQFF
TRBV11-2	.	.	TRBJ2-1	TGTGCCAGCAGCCTACAGGGAGAGCAGTTCTTC	CASSLQGEQFF
TRBV9	.	.	TRBJ2-1	TGTGCCAGCAGCGTAGAGAGCAATGAGCAGTTCTTC	CASSVESNEQFF
TRBV2	TRBD2	.	TRBJ2-3	TGTGCCAGCAGTCCTGAGCCTAGCGGGAGTCCAGATACGCAGTATTTT	CASSPEPSGSPDTQYF
TRBV30	TRBD2	.	TRBJ2-3	TGTGCCTGGGGGACTAGTGACGATACGCAGTATTTT	CAWGTSDDTQYF
TRBV7-3	TRBD2	.	TRBJ2-2	TGTGCCAGCAGCCGGACTAGCGGGAGCCCCGGGGAGCTGTTTTTT	CASSRTSGSPGELFF
TRBV7-6	.	.	TRBJ2-1	TGTGCCAGCAGCTTAGTATCCAGCGGGCTCTCCAATGAGCAGTTCTTC	CASSLVSSGLSNEQFF
TRBV4-1	.	.	TRBJ2-7	TGCGCCAGCAGCCAAGAAGGTCTGGCCGCCGGGAGAGGAGAGCAGTACTTC	CASSQEGLAAGRGEQYF
TRBV6-5	.	.	TRBJ2-7	TGTGCCAGCAGTTACTCGCGAGGGACCCGACCCTACGAGCAGTACTTC	CASSYSRGTRPYEQYF
TRBV2	.	.	TRBJ2-7	TGTGCCAGCAGTGTTCCCAGCAGCCGGAGGGGCTACGAGCAGTACTTC	CASSVPSSRRGYEQYF
TRBV19	TRBD2	.	TRBJ2-3	TGTGCCAGTAGTCTAGCGGGGAGCACAGATACGCAGTATTTT	CASSLAGSTDTQYF
TRBV7-9	TRBD2	.	TRBJ2-1	TGTGCCAGCAGCCTCGGACTAGCGGATGAGCAGTTCTTC	CASSLGLADEQFF
TRBV5-8	.	.	TRBJ2-3	TGTGCCAGCAGCTTGTCTAGCACAGATACGCAGTATTTT	CASSLSSTDTQYF
TRBV28	TRBD1	.	TRBJ1-1	TGTGCCAGCAGTGGGACAGGGATGAACACTGAAGCTTTCTTT	CASSGTGMNTEAFF
TRBV13	.	.	TRBJ2-7	TGTGCCAGCAGCTTAGACCACGAGCAGTACTTC	CASSLDHEQYF
TRBV2	TRBD2	.	TRBJ2-7	TGTGCCAGCTTCTGGAGTCTAGCGGGAGTAGGCTACGAGCAGTACTTC	CASFWSLAGVGYEQYF
TRBV5-6	.	.	TRBJ1-5	TGTGCCAGCAGCGGAGGACTTAATCAGCCCCAGCATTTT	CASSGGLNQPQHF
TRBV11-2	.	.	TRBJ2-5	TGTGCCAGCAGCTTAGGAGGTGTGGAGCAGTACTTC	CASSLGGVEQYF
TRBV29-1	TRBD2	.	TRBJ2-1	TGCAGCGTACACGGGACTAGCGGGAGACGGCTTTCCTACAATGAGCAGTTCTTC	CSVHGTSGRRLSYNEQFF